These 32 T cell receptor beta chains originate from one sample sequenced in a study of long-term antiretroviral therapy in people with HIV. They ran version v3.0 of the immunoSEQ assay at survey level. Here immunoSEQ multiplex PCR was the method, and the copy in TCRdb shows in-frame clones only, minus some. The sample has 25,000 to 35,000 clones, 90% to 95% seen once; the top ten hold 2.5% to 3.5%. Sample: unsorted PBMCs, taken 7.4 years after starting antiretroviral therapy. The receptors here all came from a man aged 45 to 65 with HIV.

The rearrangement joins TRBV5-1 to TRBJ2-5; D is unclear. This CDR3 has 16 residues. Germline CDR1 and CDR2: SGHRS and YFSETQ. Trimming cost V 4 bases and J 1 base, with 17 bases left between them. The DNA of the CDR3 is TGCGCCAGCAGCCAAGATTCGTCGGCGGTCCAAGAGACCCAGTACTTC. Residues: CASSQDSSAVQETQYF.

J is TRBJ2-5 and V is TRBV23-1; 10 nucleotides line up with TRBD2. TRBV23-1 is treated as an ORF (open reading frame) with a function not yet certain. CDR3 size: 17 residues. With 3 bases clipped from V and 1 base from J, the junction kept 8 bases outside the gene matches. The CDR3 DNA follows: TGCGCCAGCAGTCATGCGACTAGCGGGTCCCCCCAAGAGACCCAGTACTTC. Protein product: CASSHATSGSPQETQYF.

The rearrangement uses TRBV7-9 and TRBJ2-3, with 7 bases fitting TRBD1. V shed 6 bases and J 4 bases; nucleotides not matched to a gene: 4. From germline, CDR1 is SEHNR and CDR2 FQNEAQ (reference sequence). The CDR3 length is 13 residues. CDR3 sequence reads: CASREGGADTQYF. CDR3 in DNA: TGTGCCAGCAGGGAAGGGGGCGCAGATACGCAGTATTTT.

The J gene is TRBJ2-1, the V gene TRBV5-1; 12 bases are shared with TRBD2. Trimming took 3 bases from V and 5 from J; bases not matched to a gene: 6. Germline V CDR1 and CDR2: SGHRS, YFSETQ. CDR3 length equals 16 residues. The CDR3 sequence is CASSSQTSGGNNEQFF. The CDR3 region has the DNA TGCGCCAGCAGCTCCCAGACTAGCGGGGGAAACAATGAGCAGTTCTTC. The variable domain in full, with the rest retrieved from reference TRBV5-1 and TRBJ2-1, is KAGVTQTPRYLIKTRGQQVTLSCSPISGHRSVSWYQQTPGQGLQFLFEYFSETQRNKGNFPGRFSGRQFSNSRSEMNVSTLELGDSALYLCASSSQTSGGNNEQFFGPGTRLTVL.

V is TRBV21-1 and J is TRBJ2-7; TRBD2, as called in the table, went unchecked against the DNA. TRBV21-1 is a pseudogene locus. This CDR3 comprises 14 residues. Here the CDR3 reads CASSMGGICYEQYF. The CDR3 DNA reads TGTGCCAGCAGCATGGGCGGGATTTGCTACGAGCAGTACTTC.

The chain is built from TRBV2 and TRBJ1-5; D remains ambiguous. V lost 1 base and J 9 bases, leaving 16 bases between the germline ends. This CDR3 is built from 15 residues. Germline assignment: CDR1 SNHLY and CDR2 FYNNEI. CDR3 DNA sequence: TGTGCCAGCAGTGAAGAGAGCAGGAGTCGGGGGCCCCAGCATTTT. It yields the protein CASSEESRSRGPQHF.

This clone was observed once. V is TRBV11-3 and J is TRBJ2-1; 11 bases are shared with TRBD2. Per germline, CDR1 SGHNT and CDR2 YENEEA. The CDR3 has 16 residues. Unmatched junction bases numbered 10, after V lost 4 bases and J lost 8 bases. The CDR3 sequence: CASSSRLAGGRDEQFF. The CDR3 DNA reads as TGTGCCAGCAGCTCACGTCTAGCGGGGGGCCGGGATGAGCAGTTCTTC. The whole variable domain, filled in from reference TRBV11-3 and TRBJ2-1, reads EAGVVQSPRYKIIEKKQPVAFWCNPISGHNTLYWYLQNLGQGPELLIRYENEEAVDDSQLPKDRFSAERLKGVDSTLKIQPAELGDSAVYLCASSSRLAGGRDEQFFGPGTRLTVL.

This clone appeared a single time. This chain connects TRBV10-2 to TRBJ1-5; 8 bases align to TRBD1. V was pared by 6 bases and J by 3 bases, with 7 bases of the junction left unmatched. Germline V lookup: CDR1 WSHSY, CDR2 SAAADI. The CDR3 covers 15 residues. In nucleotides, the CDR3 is TGCGCCAGCAGGCCCCAGGGGGCTTACAATCAGCCCCAGCATTTT. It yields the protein CASRPQGAYNQPQHF.

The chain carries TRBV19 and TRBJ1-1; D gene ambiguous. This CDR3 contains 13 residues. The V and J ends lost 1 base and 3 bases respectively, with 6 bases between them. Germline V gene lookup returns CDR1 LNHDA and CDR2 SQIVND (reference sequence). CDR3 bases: TGTGCCAGTAGTATAGTAAAGGACACTGAAGCTTTCTTT. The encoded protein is CASSIVKDTEAFF.

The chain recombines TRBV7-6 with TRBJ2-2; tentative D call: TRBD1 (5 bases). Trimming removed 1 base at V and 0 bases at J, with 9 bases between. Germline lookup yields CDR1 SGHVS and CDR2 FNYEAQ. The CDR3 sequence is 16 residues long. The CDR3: CASSLVAGSNTGELFF. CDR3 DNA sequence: TGTGCCAGCAGCTTAGTGGCAGGGTCGAACACCGGGGAGCTGTTTTTT.

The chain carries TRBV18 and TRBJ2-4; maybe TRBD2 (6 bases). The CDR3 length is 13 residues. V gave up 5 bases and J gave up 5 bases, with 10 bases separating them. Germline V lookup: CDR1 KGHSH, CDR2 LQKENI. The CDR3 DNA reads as TGTGCCAGCTCAACAGGAGGGGAAAACATTCAGTACTTC. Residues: CASSTGGENIQYF.

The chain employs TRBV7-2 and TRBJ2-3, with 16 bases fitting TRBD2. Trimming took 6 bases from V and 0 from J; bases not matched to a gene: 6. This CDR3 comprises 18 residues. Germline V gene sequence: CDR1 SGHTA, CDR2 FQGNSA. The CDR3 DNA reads TGTGCCAGCAGTTCGTTGGGACTAGCGGGGGGGAGCACAGATACGCAGTATTTT. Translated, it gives CASSSLGLAGGSTDTQYF.

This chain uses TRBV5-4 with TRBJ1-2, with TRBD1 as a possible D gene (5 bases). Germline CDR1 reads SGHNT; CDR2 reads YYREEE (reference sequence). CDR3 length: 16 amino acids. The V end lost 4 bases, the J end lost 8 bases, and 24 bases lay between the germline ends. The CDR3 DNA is TGTGCCAGCAGCCTTAATCGACCGCAGGGTATAGGCGGCTACACCTTC. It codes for CASSLNRPQGIGGYTF.

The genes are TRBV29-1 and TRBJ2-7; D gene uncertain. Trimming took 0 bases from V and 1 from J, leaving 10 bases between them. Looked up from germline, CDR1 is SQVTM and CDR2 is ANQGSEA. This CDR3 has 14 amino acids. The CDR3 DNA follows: TGCAGCGTTGAAGATCGATCAGTTTCCTACGAGCAGTACTTC. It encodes CSVEDRSVSYEQYF.

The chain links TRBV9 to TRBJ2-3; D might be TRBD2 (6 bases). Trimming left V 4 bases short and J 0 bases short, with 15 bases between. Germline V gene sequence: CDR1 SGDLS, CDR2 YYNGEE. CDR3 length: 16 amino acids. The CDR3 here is CASSPIADSSTDTQYF. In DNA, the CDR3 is TGTGCCAGCAGCCCCATAGCGGATTCTAGCACAGATACGCAGTATTTT.

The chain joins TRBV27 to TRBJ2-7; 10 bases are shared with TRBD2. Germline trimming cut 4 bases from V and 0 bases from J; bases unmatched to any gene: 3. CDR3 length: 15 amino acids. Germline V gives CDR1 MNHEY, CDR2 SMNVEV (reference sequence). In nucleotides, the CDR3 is TGTGCCAGCAGTTCTCTAGCGGGGGTCTCCTACGAGCAGTACTTC. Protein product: CASSSLAGVSYEQYF.

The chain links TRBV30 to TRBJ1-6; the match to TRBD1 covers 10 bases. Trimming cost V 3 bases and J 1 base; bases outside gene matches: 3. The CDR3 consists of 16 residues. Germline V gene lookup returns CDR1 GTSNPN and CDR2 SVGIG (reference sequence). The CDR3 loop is CAWRGQGISYNSPLHF. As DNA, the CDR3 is TGTGCCTGGAGGGGACAGGGGATATCCTATAATTCACCCCTCCACTTT.

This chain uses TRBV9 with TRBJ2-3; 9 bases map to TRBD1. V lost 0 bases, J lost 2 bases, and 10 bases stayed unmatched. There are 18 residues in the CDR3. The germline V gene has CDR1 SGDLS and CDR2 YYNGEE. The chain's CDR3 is CASSVAGGTGYSTDTQYF. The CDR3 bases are TGTGCCAGCAGCGTAGCCGGCGGGACAGGGTACTCCACAGATACGCAGTATTTT. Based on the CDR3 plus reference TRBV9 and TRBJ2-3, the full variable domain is DSGVTQTPKHLITATGQRVTLRCSPRSGDLSVYWYQQSLDQGLQFLIQYYNGEERAKGNILERFSAQQFPDLHSELNLSSLELGDSALYFCASSVAGGTGYSTDTQYFGPGTRLTVL.

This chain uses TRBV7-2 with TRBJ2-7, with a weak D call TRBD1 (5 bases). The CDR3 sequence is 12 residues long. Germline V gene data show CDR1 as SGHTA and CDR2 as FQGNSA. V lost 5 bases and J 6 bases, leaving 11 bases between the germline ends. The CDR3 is CASSPPTVEQYF. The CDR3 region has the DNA TGTGCCAGCAGCCCCCCGACAGTCGAGCAGTACTTC.

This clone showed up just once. The CDR3 DNA follows: TGTGCCACTGCGAACACCGGGGAGCTGTTTTTT. Amino acids: CATANTGELFF. This rearrangement joins TRBV10-3 to TRBJ2-2; no clear D. The germline V gene encodes CDR1 ENHRY and CDR2 SYGVKD. Trimming removed 10 bases at V and 0 bases at J, with 3 bases between. CDR3 size: 11 residues.

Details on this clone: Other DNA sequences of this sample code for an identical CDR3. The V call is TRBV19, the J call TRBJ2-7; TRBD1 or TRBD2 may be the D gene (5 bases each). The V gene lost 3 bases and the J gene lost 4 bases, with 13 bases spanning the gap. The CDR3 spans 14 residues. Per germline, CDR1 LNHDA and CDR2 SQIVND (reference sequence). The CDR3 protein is CASSIGARGYEQYF. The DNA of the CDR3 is TGTGCCAGTAGTATCGGGGCCCGGGGTTACGAGCAGTACTTC.

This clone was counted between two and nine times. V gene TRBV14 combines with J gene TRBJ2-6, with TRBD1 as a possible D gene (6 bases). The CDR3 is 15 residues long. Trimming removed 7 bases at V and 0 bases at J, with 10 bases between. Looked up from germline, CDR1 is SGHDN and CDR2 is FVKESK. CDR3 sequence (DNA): TGTGCCAGCAAGTCAGGGGTCTCTGGGGCCAACGTCCTGACTTTC. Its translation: CASKSGVSGANVLTF. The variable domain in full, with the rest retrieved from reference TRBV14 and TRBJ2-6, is EAGVTQFPSHSVIEKGQTVTLRCDPISGHDNLYWYRRVMGKEIKFLLHFVKESKQDESGMPNNRFLAERTGGTYSTLKVQPAELEDSGVYFCASKSGVSGANVLTFGAGSRLTVL.

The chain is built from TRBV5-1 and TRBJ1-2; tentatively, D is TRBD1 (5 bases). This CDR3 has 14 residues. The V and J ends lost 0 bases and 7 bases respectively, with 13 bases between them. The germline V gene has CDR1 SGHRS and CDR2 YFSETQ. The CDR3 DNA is TGCGCCAGCAGCTTGGCGGGGCAGCCGGGTGGCTACACCTTC. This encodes CASSLAGQPGGYTF.

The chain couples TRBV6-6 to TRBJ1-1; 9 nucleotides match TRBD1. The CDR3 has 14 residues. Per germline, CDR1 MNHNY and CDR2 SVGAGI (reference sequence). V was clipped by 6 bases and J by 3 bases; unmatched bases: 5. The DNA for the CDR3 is TGTGCCAGCAGGACCCGGGACAGGGACACTGAAGCTTTCTTT. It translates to CASRTRDRDTEAFF.

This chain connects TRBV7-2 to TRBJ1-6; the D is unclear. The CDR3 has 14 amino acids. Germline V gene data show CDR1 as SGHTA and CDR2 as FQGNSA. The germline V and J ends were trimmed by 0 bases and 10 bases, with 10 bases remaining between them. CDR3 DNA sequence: TGTGCCAGCAGCTTAGCGGGAGGACCCTCACCCCTCCACTTT. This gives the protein CASSLAGGPSPLHF.

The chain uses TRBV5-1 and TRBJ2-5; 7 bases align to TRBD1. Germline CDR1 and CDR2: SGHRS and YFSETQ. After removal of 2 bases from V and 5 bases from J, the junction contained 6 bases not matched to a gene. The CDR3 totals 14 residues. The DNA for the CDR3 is TGCGCCAGCAGCTTTTCAGGGGGAAGGGAGACCCAGTACTTC. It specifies CASSFSGGRETQYF.

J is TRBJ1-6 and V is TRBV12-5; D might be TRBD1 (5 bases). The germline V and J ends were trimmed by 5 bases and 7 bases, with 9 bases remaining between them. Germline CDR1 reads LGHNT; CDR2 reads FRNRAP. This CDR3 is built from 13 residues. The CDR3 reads CASGPWDNSPLHF. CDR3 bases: TGTGCTAGTGGTCCCTGGGACAATTCACCCCTCCACTTT.

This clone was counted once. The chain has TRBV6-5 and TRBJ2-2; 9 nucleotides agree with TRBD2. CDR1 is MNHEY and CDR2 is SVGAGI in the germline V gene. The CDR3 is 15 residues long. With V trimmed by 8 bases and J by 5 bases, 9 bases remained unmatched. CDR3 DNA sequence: TGTGCCAGCGGAGGACCGCGGGGGGGGACCGGGGAGCTGTTTTTT. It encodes CASGGPRGGTGELFF.

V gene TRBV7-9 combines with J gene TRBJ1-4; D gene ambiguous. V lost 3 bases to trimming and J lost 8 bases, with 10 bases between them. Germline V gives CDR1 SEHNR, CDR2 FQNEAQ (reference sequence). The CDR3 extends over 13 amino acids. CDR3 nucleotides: TGTGCCAGCAGCTTCCTGGGCGGGGAAAAACTGTTTTTT. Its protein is CASSFLGGEKLFF.

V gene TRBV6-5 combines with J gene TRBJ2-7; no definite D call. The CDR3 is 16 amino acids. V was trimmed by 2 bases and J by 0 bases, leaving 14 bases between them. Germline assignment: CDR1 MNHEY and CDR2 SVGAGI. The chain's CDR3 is CASSYRFARSSYEQYF. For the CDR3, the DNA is TGTGCCAGCAGTTACCGGTTTGCGAGGAGCTCCTACGAGCAGTACTTC.

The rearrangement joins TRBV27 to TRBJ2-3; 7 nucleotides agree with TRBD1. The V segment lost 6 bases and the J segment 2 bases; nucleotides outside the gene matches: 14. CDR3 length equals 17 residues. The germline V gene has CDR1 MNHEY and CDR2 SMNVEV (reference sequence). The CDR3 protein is CASSTDRASVNTDTQYF. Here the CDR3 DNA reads TGTGCCAGCAGCACTGACAGGGCCTCGGTAAACACAGATACGCAGTATTTT.

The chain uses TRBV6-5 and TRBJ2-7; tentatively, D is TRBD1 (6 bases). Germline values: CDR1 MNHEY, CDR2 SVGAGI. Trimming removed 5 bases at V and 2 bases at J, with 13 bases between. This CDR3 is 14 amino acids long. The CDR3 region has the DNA TGTGCCAGCAGTCCCGGGACAAGGGCCTACGAGCAGTACTTC. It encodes CASSPGTRAYEQYF.